This is a list of T cell receptor beta chains from one sample in a study of regulatory T cells in long-lasting Graves disease. One entry per CDR3 protein, called by TCRdb with MiXCR from the multiplex PCR reads. Of about 530,000 distinct CDR3 sequences listed, about 15% are singletons. These data also formed part of another study, on T cells in Graves' hyperthyroidism and ophthalmopathy.

The sample consisted of peripheral blood mononuclear cells (PBMCs), taken at new diagnosis, from a patient treated with antithyroid drugs. The receptors were gathered from a woman aged 40-60 years with Graves disease. CDR3s include the opening cysteine and the closing phenylalanine or tryptophan. Fields, in order: V gene, J gene, CDR3 protein.

TRBV28	TRBJ1-1	CASRRGVLNTEAFF
TRBV6-2/TRBV6-3	TRBJ2-2	CASSWRTGNTGELFF
TRBV7-8	TRBJ2-1	CASSLERLAGGPGRNEQFF
TRBV28	TRBJ2-1	CASRKAGGNNEQFF
TRBV20-1	TRBJ1-2	CSARDSDGLGFYGYTF
TRBV6-2/TRBV6-3	TRBJ1-5	CASSYPGRNQPQHF
TRBV30	TRBJ1-5	CAWSVGWGGNQPQHF
TRBV5-8	TRBJ2-1	CASSLGQGTSYNEQFF
TRBV27	TRBJ2-7	CASPPEAELYSYEQYF
TRBV5-4	TRBJ2-4	CASTQGGKPPKNIQYF
TRBV20-1	TRBJ2-2	CSARAATGGPNTGELFF
TRBV2	TRBJ2-6	CASSVVGGSGANVLTF
TRBV2	TRBJ2-3	CATPGTGGMRVADTQYF
TRBV6-1	TRBJ2-3	CASRVAGVTDTQYF
TRBV4-1	TRBJ1-5	CASSHGQGASQPQHF
TRBV7-9	TRBJ2-7	CASSLGITGGDLEQYF
TRBV12-5	TRBJ1-4	CASASVEKLFF
TRBV6-1	TRBJ1-1	CASNRGSMNTEAFF
TRBV6-9	TRBJ2-7	CASSYSTSDSPPAYEQYF
TRBV7-9	TRBJ2-1	CATGGLHYRNEQFF